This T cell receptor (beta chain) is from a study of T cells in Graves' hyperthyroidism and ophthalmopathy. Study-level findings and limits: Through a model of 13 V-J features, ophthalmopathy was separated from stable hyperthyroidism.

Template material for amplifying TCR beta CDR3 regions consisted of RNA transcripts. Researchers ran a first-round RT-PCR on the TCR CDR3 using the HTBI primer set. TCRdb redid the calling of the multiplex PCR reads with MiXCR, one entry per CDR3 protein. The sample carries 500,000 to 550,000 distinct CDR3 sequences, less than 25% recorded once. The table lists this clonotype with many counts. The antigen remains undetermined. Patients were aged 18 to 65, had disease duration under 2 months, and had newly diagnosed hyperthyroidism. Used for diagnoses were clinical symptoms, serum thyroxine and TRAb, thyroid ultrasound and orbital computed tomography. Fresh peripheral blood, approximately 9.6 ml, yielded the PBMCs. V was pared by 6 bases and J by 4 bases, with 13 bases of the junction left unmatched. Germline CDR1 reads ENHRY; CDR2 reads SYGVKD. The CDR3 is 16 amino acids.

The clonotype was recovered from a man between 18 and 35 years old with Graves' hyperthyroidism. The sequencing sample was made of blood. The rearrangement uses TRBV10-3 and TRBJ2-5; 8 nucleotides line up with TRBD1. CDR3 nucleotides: TGTGCCATCAGCCGATCGGCGGACAGGGTCGGAGAGACCCAGTACTTC. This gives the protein CAISRSADRVGETQYF.